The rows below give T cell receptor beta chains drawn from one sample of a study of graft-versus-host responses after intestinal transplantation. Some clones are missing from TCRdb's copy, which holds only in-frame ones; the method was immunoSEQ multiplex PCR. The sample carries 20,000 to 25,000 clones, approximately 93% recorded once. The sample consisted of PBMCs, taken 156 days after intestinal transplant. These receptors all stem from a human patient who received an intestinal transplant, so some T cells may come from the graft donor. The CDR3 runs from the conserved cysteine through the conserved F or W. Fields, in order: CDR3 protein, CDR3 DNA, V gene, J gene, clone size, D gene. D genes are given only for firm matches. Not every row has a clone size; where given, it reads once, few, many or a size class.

CASSLDWGPNEQFF	TGTGCCAGCAGCTTAGACTGGGGCCCCAATGAGCAGTTCTTC	TRBV11-3	TRBJ2-1	-	-
CASSVRQGAVNQPQHF	TGTGCCAGTAGTGTAAGACAGGGGGCGGTCAATCAGCCCCAGCATTTT	TRBV19	TRBJ1-5	-	TRBD1
CASSFDMNTEAFF	TGTGCCAGCAGCTTCGACATGAACACTGAAGCTTTCTTT	TRBV11-2	TRBJ1-1	-	-
CASRRRALSYEQYF	TGTGCCAGCAGACGACGGGCCCTCTCCTACGAGCAGTACTTC	TRBV6-6	TRBJ2-7	-	-
CASSSDRVNTEAFF	TGCGCCAGCAGCTCGGACAGGGTGAACACTGAAGCTTTCTTT	TRBV5-1	TRBJ1-1	once	TRBD1
CASSLLGRGGEMNTGELFF	TGTGCCAGCAGTTTATTGGGGCGGGGAGGAGAGATGAACACCGGGGAGCTGTTTTTT	TRBV27	TRBJ2-2	-	-
CASRPRRGIQPQHF	TGTGCCAGCAGACCCCGCCGGGGGATCCAGCCCCAGCATTTT	TRBV6-6	TRBJ1-5	-	-
CASSLAEGHEQFF	TGTGCCAGCAGCTTAGCCGAGGGCCATGAGCAGTTCTTC	TRBV7-9	TRBJ2-1	-	-
CATGQWAYEQYF	TGTGCCACCGGTCAGTGGGCCTACGAGCAGTACTTC	TRBV7-9	TRBJ2-7	-	-
CASSPRRRHQPQHF	TGTGCCAGCTCACCTAGGAGAAGGCATCAGCCCCAGCATTTT	TRBV18	TRBJ1-5	-	-
CAISDWGERASSYNEQFF	TGTGCCATCTCAGATTGGGGGGAGCGGGCAAGCTCCTACAATGAGCAGTTCTTC	TRBV7-6	TRBJ2-1	-	-
CASSWGTEQYF	TGTGCCAGCAGTTGGGGTACGGAGCAGTACTTC	TRBV27	TRBJ2-5	-	-
CASSPPGPMNTEAFF	TGTGCCAGCAGCCCTCCGGGCCCTATGAACACTGAAGCTTTCTTT	TRBV7-9	TRBJ1-1	once	-
CASSFAETGNTIYF	TGTGCCAGCAGCTTCGCGGAGACTGGAAACACCATATATTTT	TRBV13	TRBJ1-3	-	-
CASSLNGLGEQYF	TGTGCCAGCAGTTTAAACGGACTAGGAGAGCAGTACTTC	TRBV27	TRBJ2-5	-	TRBD2
CASRARGTEAFF	TGTGCCAGCAGGGCCCGGGGCACTGAAGCTTTCTTT	TRBV6-1	TRBJ1-1	-	-
CASSQGTVVSGNTIYF	TGCGCCAGCAGCCAAGGGACCGTAGTCTCTGGAAACACCATATATTTT	TRBV4-1	TRBJ1-3	few	-
CASSEGGSGELFF	TGTGCCAGCAGCGAGGGGGGCTCCGGGGAGCTGTTTTTT	TRBV9	TRBJ2-2	once	-
CASSQTRSMNYGYTF	TGCGCCAGCAGCCAGACACGCTCGATGAACTATGGCTACACCTTC	TRBV4-1	TRBJ1-2	-	-
CASRKREDSYEQYF	TGTGCCAGTCGTAAGCGGGAGGACTCCTACGAGCAGTACTTC	TRBV19	TRBJ2-7	-	TRBD2
CAISEVFRREEEQYF	TGTGCTATCAGTGAGGTCTTCAGGCGAGAGGAGGAGCAGTACTTC	TRBV10-3	TRBJ2-5	once	-
CASSSTRGLEPQHF	TGTGCCAGCAGCTCAACCAGGGGGCTCGAGCCCCAGCATTTT	TRBV7-9	TRBJ1-5	-	TRBD1
CASSQPPTGTSGSYGVYEQYF	TGCGCCAGCAGTCAACCCCCCACGGGGACTAGCGGGAGCTATGGGGTTTACGAGCAGTACTTC	TRBV23-1	TRBJ2-7	-	TRBD2
CASSLVNEQFF	TGTGCCAGCAGCCTAGTAAATGAGCAGTTCTTC	TRBV14	TRBJ2-1	-	-
CASGLDIRPATDTQYF	TGTGCTAGTGGTTTGGACATTAGACCGGCCACAGATACGCAGTATTTT	TRBV12-5	TRBJ2-3	-	-
CASSLTQGGFYEQYF	TGTGCCAGCAGTTTAACCCAGGGAGGGTTCTACGAGCAGTACTTC	TRBV27	TRBJ2-7	-	TRBD2
CASSYSLGGLNEQFF	TGTGCCAGCAGTTACTCTCTCGGGGGCCTCAATGAGCAGTTCTTC	TRBV6-5	TRBJ2-1	-	-
CASSRGWIQGKMLNQPQHF	TGCGCCAGCAGCCGGGGGTGGATACAGGGGAAGATGCTCAATCAGCCCCAGCATTTT	TRBV4-1	TRBJ1-5	-	TRBD1
CASSRSLAGSTDTQYF	TGCGCCAGCAGCCGTTCACTAGCGGGAAGCACAGATACGCAGTATTTT	TRBV4-1	TRBJ2-3	-	TRBD2
CASSPQNGGAETQYF	TGCGCCAGCAGCCCACAAAATGGCGGTGCGGAGACCCAGTACTTC	TRBV4-1	TRBJ2-5	-	-
CAITGTGEGYTEAFF	TGTGCCATCACCGGGACAGGGGAGGGGTACACTGAAGCTTTCTTT	TRBV10-3	TRBJ1-1	-	TRBD1
CASSGGRYYEQYF	TGTGCCAGCAGTGGGGGACGGTACTACGAGCAGTACTTC	TRBV6-5	TRBJ2-7	-	-